These 29 T cell receptor beta chains were sequenced from one sample in a study of blood T cells in healthy people across ages. Primers used in a second PCR of roughly 6 to 12 cycles were a sample-barcoded 5' primer and a J-beta primer mix. TCRdb analysed the 5' RACE reads with MiXCR anew, one entry per CDR3 protein. The sample consists of some 1.1 million distinct CDR3 sequences, 30% to 40% of them appearing once. The sample taken for sequencing was blood. All receptors come from a man in his late teens or twenties in good health.

The rearrangement joins TRBV2 to TRBJ2-5; 8 bases match TRBD1. V lost 7 bases, J lost 11 bases, and 12 bases stayed unmatched. The CDR3 is 13 amino acids. Germline CDR1 SNHLY, CDR2 FYNNEI. The CDR3 DNA follows: TGTGCCAGCATGAGACAGGGGTTGGATGAGCAGTACTTC. It yields the protein CASMRQGLDEQYF.

The rearrangement uses TRBV7-8 and TRBJ1-5, with TRBD1 matching over 8 bases. CDR3 size: 15 residues. With V trimmed by 5 bases and J by 6 bases, 9 bases remained unmatched. CDR1 and CDR2 (germline): SGHVS, FQNEAQ. CDR3: CASSPRQGKGQPQHF. CDR3 nucleotides: TGTGCCAGCAGCCCCCGACAGGGGAAGGGTCAGCCCCAGCATTTT.

This clonotype was recorded many times. The chain uses TRBV12-3 or TRBV12-4 and TRBJ2-1; 8 bases match TRBD1. This CDR3 comprises 15 residues. V lost 6 bases to trimming and J lost 3 bases; unmatched junction nucleotides: 7. CDR3 in DNA: TGTGCCAGCAGCCCCCCACAGGGGGGCTACAATGAGCAGTTCTTC. This gives the protein CASSPPQGGYNEQFF.

J is TRBJ2-1 and V is TRBV7-2; TRBD1 agrees at 7 bases. CDR1 is SGHTA and CDR2 is FQGNSA in the germline V gene. The CDR3 totals 16 residues. Germline trimming cut 4 bases from V and 2 bases from J; bases unmatched to any gene: 8. CDR3 amino acids: CASSSQGQSTYNEQFF. For the CDR3, the DNA is TGTGCCAGCAGCTCGCAGGGACAGTCAACCTACAATGAGCAGTTCTTC.

V usage is TRBV25-1 and J usage is TRBJ2-1; 7 bases match TRBD1. With V trimmed by 3 bases and J by 7 bases, 3 bases remained unmatched. Looked up from germline, CDR1 is MGHDK and CDR2 is SYGVNS. The CDR3 extends over 13 amino acids. CDR3 coding DNA: TGTGCCAGCAGTGAGACAGGGCAGAATGAGCAGTTCTTC. Translating gives CASSETGQNEQFF.

This clonotype was counted only a few times. This chain connects TRBV9 to TRBJ2-2; 8 bases line up with TRBD2. The CDR3 has 16 amino acids. The germline gives CDR1 SGDLS, CDR2 YYNGEE. V was pared by 0 bases and J by 0 bases, with 1 base of the junction left unmatched. The CDR3 region is CASSVASGSNTGELFF. The CDR3 DNA sequence: TGTGCCAGCAGCGTAGCTAGCGGGTCGAACACCGGGGAGCTGTTTTTT.

The V and J genes are TRBV12-3 or TRBV12-4 and TRBJ1-1; 7 bases fit TRBD1. Losses at the gene ends were 5 bases for V and 1 base for J; bases not matched to a gene: 7. The CDR3 covers 15 residues. The CDR3 DNA reads TGTGCCAGCAGTCCCACAGGGGCGTCGAACACTGAAGCTTTCTTT. Residues: CASSPTGASNTEAFF.

J is TRBJ2-7 and V is TRBV6-1; no clear D. There are 16 residues in the CDR3. V dropped 3 bases and J dropped 0 bases, with 15 bases sitting between them. Germline assignment: CDR1 MNHNS and CDR2 SASEGT. For the CDR3, the DNA is TGTGCCAGCAGTGATGCTGCCACGGTAAGCTCCTACGAGCAGTACTTC. Translation gives CASSDAATVSSYEQYF.

The CDR3 protein is CASSPREGEKLFF. In DNA form, the CDR3 reads TGTGCCAGCAGTCCCAGGGAGGGTGAAAAACTGTTTTTT. The chain combines TRBV6-1 with TRBJ1-4; possible D gene TRBD1, 5 bases. In germline, CDR1 is MNHNS, CDR2 SASEGT. The CDR3 has 13 residues. Trimming took off 5 bases at V and 7 bases at J, with 11 bases between the two ends.

This clonotype was observed a handful of times. The chain combines TRBV20-1 with TRBJ2-1; possible D gene TRBD2, 7 bases. The CDR3 consists of 16 residues. The V and J ends lost 3 bases and 6 bases respectively, with 21 bases between them. The germline CDR1 and CDR2 sequences are DFQATT and SNEGSKA (reference sequence). CDR3 in amino acids: CSASRAGTRIRNEQFF. The CDR3 bases are TGCAGTGCTAGCCGAGCGGGGACAAGGATACGCAATGAGCAGTTCTTC.

The chain recombines TRBV2 with TRBJ2-4, with a possible D match to TRBD1 (6 bases). The CDR3 has 17 residues. Deletions cut 2 bases from V and 0 bases from J, with 14 bases between. From germline, CDR1 is SNHLY and CDR2 FYNNEI. For the CDR3, the DNA is TGTGCCAGCAGTGAAAAGGGGGTACAACTAGCCAAAAACATTCAGTACTTC. Its translation: CASSEKGVQLAKNIQYF.

CDR3 sequence: CARTLDRGRGGYTF. The CDR3 DNA follows: TGTGCCAGAACATTAGACAGGGGAAGAGGTGGCTACACCTTC. The rearrangement uses TRBV7-2 and TRBJ1-2, with 8 nucleotides matching TRBD1. J lost 7 bases, V lost 9 bases, and 13 bases had no gene match. Germline lookup yields CDR1 SGHTA and CDR2 FQGNSA. The CDR3 consists of 14 residues. Full variable domain (rest looked up from reference TRBV7-2 and TRBJ1-2): GAGVSQSPSNKVTEKGKDVELRCDPISGHTALYWYRQSLGQGLEFLIYFQGNSAPDKSGLPSDRFSAERTGGSVSTLTIQRTQQEDSAVYLCARTLDRGRGGYTFGSGTRLTVV.

This chain links TRBV7-3 with TRBJ2-2; 10 positions match TRBD2. This CDR3 region has 17 residues. From germline, CDR1 is SGHTA and CDR2 FQGTGA. V gave up 2 bases and J gave up 3 bases; unmatched junction bases: 6. CDR3 sequence (DNA): TGTGCCAGCAGCTTACTAGCGGGGGCTACCTACACCGGGGAGCTGTTTTTT. Protein sequence: CASSLLAGATYTGELFF.

This clonotype was seen more than once but under ten times. The chain has TRBV4-2 and TRBJ2-4; possible D gene TRBD1, 5 bases. The V gene's germline CDR1 is LGHNA and CDR2 YNFKEQ. Between the trimmed V and J ends, which lost 0 bases and 6 bases, there was a span of 15 bases. This CDR3 region has 16 residues. The DNA for the CDR3 is TGTGCCAGCAGCCAAGATGTCGGCAGGGTGGTAAACATTCAGTACTTC. Amino acids: CASSQDVGRVVNIQYF.

Notes on this clonotype: A junction end diverges from the germline sequence, so it may reflect a read error. The rearrangement uses TRBV20-1 and TRBJ2-3, with D perhaps TRBD2 (5 bases). The CDR3 is 15 residues long. Germline loops: CDR1 DFQATT, CDR2 SNEGSKA (reference sequence). The CDR3 here is CNARDGTSFPDTQYF. DNA for the CDR3: TGCAATGCTAGAGACGGAACTAGTTTCCCAGATACGCAGTATTTT.

The chain joins TRBV20-1 to TRBJ1-5, with a tentative D call TRBD1 (5 bases). From germline, CDR1 is DFQATT and CDR2 SNEGSKA (reference sequence). The CDR3 has 15 amino acids. V was pared by 0 bases and J by 3 bases, with 12 bases between. The CDR3 DNA follows: TGCAGTGCTAGAGAGTGGGGGTCTTTCAATCAGCCCCAGCATTTT. This gives the protein CSAREWGSFNQPQHF.

The chain's CDR3 is CASSQGGRGNEQFF. Here the CDR3 DNA reads TGTGCCAGCAGCCAAGGCGGCAGGGGAAATGAGCAGTTCTTC. The chain recombines TRBV4-2 with TRBJ2-1; perhaps TRBD1 as D (6 bases). Germline assignment: CDR1 LGHNA and CDR2 YNFKEQ. CDR3 length equals 14 residues. The germline V and J ends were trimmed by 1 base and 7 bases, with 11 bases remaining between them.

The rearrangement links TRBV9 to TRBJ2-1, with D possibly TRBD2 on 6 matching bases. CDR1 is SGDLS and CDR2 is YYNGEE in the germline V gene. V was clipped by 6 bases and J by 1 base, with 14 bases between them. The CDR3 is 15 amino acids. This CDR3 is CASIPSGVSYNEQFF. The CDR3, as DNA: TGTGCCAGCATCCCATCGGGGGTATCCTACAATGAGCAGTTCTTC.

The chain employs TRBV9 and TRBJ1-1, with a weak D call TRBD1 (6 bases). The CDR3 extends over 16 amino acids. Germline V CDR1 and CDR2: SGDLS, YYNGEE. Trimming left V 4 bases short and J 0 bases short, with 16 bases between. Written as DNA, the CDR3 is TGTGCCAGCAGCAAACCCCCGGGACAAGTGAACACTGAAGCTTTCTTT. This codes for CASSKPPGQVNTEAFF.

This chain links TRBV12-3 or TRBV12-4 with TRBJ2-7, with 11 bases that match TRBD1. The V gene end was trimmed by 1 base and the J gene end by 11 bases; junction bases not matched to a gene: 4. CDR3 length: 13 amino acids. Written as DNA, the CDR3 is TGTGCCAGCAGTTTAGGGACAGGGGGCGATGAGTACTTC. It codes for CASSLGTGGDEYF.

The CDR3 sequence: CATTLGQVEAFF. The CDR3, as DNA: TGTGCTACCACCTTGGGACAGGTTGAAGCTTTCTTT. The V gene is TRBV12-5, the J gene TRBJ1-1, with 8 bases that match TRBD1. The trim removed 10 bases at V and 7 bases at J, leaving 8 bases unmatched. Looked up from germline, CDR1 is LGHNT and CDR2 is FRNRAP. The CDR3 consists of 12 residues.

The chain has TRBV3-1 and TRBJ1-4, with D perhaps TRBD1 (6 bases). Germline V CDR1 and CDR2: LGHDT, YNNKEL (reference sequence). Trimming removed 4 bases at V and 7 bases at J, with 16 bases between. The CDR3 contains 15 residues. The CDR3 DNA follows: TGTGCCAGCAGCCTCAGGACAGCCGGAGGTGAAAAACTGTTTTTT. Its translation is CASSLRTAGGEKLFF. Supplemented by reference TRBV3-1 and TRBJ1-4, the full variable domain reads DTAVSQTPKYLVTQMGNDKSIKCEQNLGHDTMYWYKQDSKKFLKIMFSYNNKELIINETVPNRFSPKSPDKAHLNLHINSLELGDSAVYFCASSLRTAGGEKLFFGSGTQLSVL.

About this clonotype itself: At one end the junction does not follow the germline gene, possibly because of a read error. The chain is built from TRBV5-5 and TRBJ1-1, with a possible D match to TRBD1 (6 bases). Germline loops: CDR1 SGHKS, CDR2 YYEKEE (reference sequence). This CDR3 contains 13 residues. The CDR3 loop reads CASSPDSNTEVFF. CDR3 coding DNA: TGTGCCAGCAGCCCGGACAGCAACACTGAAGTTTTCTTT.

The V and J genes are TRBV7-6 and TRBJ2-1, with TRBD2 matching over 8 bases. V was pared by 0 bases and J by 2 bases, with 3 bases of the junction left unmatched. Germline CDR1 SGHVS, CDR2 FNYEAQ. The CDR3 extends over 16 amino acids. CDR3 loop: CASSLATSETYNEQFF. CDR3 DNA: TGTGCCAGCAGCTTAGCGACTAGCGAAACCTACAATGAGCAGTTCTTC.

J is TRBJ1-2 and V is TRBV9, with D perhaps matching TRBD1 (5 bases). V lost 4 bases and J 6 bases, leaving 22 bases between the germline ends. The CDR3 is 16 residues long. The germline V gene has CDR1 SGDLS and CDR2 YYNGEE. In DNA, the CDR3 is TGTGCCAGCAGCCCCCAATCCAACGGGGCGGCAGATGGCTACACCTTC. Its protein is CASSPQSNGAADGYTF.

This clonotype has a handful of counts. The chain employs TRBV20-1 and TRBJ1-5; no clear D gene. V was clipped by 6 bases and J by 0 bases, with 15 bases between them. The germline gives CDR1 DFQATT, CDR2 SNEGSKA (reference sequence). There are 15 residues in the CDR3. The CDR3 region has the DNA TGCAGTGCCCTACGCGCGAGGTATAGCAATCAGCCCCAGCATTTT. Translated, it gives CSALRARYSNQPQHF.

The CDR3 nucleotides are TGTGCCAGCAGCCCCCGGGAGGACTATTACGAGCAGTACTTC. It codes for CASSPREDYYEQYF. V is TRBV21-1 and J is TRBJ2-7; the listed D gene, TRBD1, was not tested against the DNA. TRBV21-1 is termed a pseudogene. CDR3 size: 14 residues.

Note on this clonotype: The junction departs from the called germline gene at one end, perhaps through a read error. This chain connects TRBV4-1 to TRBJ1-4; perhaps TRBD1 as D (5 bases). CDR1 is MGHRA and CDR2 is YSYEKL in the germline V gene. This CDR3 has 15 amino acids. The CDR3 loop is CASSPPGGTKEKLFF. Written as DNA, the CDR3 is TGCGCCAGCAGCCCCCCCGGAGGGACTAAGGAAAAACTGTTTTTT.

This clonotype was observed a few times. The chain employs TRBV24-1 and TRBJ2-1; 8 bases line up with TRBD2. This CDR3 region has 15 residues. V lost 3 bases, J lost 3 bases, and 3 bases stayed unmatched. Per the germline V gene, CDR1 is KGHDR and CDR2 is SFDVKD. The CDR3: CATSDPSGSYNEQFF. The DNA of the CDR3 is TGTGCCACCAGTGATCCCAGCGGGAGCTACAATGAGCAGTTCTTC.